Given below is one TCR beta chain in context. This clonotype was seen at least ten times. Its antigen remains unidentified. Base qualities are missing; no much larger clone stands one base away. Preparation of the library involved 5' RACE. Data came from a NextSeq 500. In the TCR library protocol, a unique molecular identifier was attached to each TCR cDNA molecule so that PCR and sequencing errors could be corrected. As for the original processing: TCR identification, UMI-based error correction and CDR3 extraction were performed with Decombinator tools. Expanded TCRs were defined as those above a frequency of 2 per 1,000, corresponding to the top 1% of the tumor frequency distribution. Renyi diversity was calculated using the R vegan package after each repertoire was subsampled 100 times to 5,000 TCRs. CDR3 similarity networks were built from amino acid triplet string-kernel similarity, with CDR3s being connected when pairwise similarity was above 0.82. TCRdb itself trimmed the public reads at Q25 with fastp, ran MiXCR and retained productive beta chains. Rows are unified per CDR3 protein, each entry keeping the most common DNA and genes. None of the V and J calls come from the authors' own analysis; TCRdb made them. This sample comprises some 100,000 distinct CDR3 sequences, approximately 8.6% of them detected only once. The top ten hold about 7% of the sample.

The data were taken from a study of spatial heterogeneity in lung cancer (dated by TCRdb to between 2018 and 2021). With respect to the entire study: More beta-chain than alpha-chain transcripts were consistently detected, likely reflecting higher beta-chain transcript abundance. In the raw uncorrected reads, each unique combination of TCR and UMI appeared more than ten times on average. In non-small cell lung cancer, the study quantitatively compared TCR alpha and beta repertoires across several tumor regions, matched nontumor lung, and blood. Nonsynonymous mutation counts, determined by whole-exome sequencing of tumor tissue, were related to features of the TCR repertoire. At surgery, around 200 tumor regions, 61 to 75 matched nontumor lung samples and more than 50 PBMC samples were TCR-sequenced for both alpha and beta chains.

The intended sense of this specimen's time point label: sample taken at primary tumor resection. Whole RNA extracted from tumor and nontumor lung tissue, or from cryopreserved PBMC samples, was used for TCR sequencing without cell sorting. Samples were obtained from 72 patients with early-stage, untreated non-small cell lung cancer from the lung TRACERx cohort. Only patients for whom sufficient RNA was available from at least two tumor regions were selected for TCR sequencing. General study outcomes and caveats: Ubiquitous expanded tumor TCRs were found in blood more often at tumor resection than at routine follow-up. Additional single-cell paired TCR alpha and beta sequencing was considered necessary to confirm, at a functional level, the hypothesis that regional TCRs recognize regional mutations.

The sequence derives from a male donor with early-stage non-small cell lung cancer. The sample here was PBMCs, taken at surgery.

The bases are TGCACCAGCAGCCAAGATAGGGACAGGTGGGAGGACACTGAAGCTTTCTTT. The translation is CTSSQDRDRWEDTEAFF. The sequence is built from TRBV1 and TRBJ1-1; TRBD1, as called in the table, went unchecked against the DNA. TRBV1 counts as a pseudogene. The CDR3, cysteine through phenylalanine, is 17 amino acids long. Only CDR3 DNA is held: 51 bases, read in frame from base 1.